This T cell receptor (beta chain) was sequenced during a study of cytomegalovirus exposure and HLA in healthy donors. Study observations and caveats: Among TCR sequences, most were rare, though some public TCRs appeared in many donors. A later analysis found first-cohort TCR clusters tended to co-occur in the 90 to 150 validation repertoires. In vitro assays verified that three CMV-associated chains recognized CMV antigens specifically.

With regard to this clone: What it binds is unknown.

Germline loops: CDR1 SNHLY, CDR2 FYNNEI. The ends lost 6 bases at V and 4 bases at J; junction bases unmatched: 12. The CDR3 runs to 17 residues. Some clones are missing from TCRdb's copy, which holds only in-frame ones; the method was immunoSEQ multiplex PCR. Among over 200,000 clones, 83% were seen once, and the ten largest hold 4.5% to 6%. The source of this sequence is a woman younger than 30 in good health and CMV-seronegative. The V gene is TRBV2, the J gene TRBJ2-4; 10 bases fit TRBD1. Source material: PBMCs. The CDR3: CASRTGTGVLWKNIQYF. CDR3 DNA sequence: TGTGCCAGCAGAACCGGGACAGGGGTTTTATGGAAAAACATTCAGTACTTC.